This T cell receptor (beta chain) was recorded in a study of blood T cell repertoires in COVID-19. This CDR3 contains 15 residues. TCRdb's copy holds only in-frame clones and misses some; the assay was immunoSEQ multiplex PCR. Of some 310,000 clones listed, under 90% are singletons. Material: PBMCs or T cells enriched from blood (not recorded which). This TCR was recovered from a woman between 25 and 40 years old who had recovered from COVID-19. The chain carries TRBV21-1 and TRBJ1-4. TRBV21-1 is shown as a pseudogene. CDR3: CASSKGIYRDEKLFF. CDR3 sequence (DNA): TGTGCCAGCAGCAAAGGGATATACCGGGATGAAAAACTGTTTTTT.